This TCR beta chain was recovered during a study of blood T cell repertoires in COVID-19. V was cut by 2 bases and J by 5 bases, with 10 bases left in between. Per the germline V gene, CDR1 is MDHEN and CDR2 is SYDVKM. The CDR3 totals 13 residues. Authors' methods: Quantification of nucleated cells was approximated via reference gene primer amplification. The repertoire was sequenced with immunoSEQ multiplex PCR; TCRdb's copy has only in-frame clones and lacks some. D and trimming come from the DNA, and the V and J calls and clone size come from that table. Here the sample spans about 300,000 clones, approximately 87% being singletons.

The chain uses TRBV28 and TRBJ2-7, with D perhaps TRBD1 (5 bases). The clonotype originates from a woman between 35 and 50 years old who had recovered from COVID-19. The sequencing input was peripheral blood. The chain's CDR3 is CASSLRLGHEQYF. Written as DNA, the CDR3 is TGTGCCAGCAGTTTAAGGCTGGGGCACGAGCAGTACTTC.